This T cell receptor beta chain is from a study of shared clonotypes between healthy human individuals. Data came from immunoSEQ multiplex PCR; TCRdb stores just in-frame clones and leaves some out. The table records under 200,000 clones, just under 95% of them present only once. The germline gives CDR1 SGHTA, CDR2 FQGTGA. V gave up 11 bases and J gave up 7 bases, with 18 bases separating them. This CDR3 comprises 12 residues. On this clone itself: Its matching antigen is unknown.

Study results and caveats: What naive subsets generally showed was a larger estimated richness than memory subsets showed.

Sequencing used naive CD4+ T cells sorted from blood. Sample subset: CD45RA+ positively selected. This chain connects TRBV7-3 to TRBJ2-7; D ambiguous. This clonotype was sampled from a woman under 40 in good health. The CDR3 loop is CAEPRPSREQYF. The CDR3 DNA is TGTGCCGAACCGAGGCCGTCTCGGGAGCAGTACTTC.